The 13 T cell receptor beta chains listed next were all sequenced from one sample in a study of high-grade serous ovarian cancer treatment subgroups (dated by TCRdb to the early 2020s). Library preparation used the immunoSEQ multiplex PCR assay. The source is immuneACCESS, and TCRdb retained only in-frame sequences with V and J called. Part of the clones is not carried over; for the studies checked, unresolved V genes explain less than half of this, and the remainder is unexplained. The sample table shows about 4,400 clones, and more than 70% are seen once. More than 5.5% of the sample is in the top ten clones. Tumor samples were obtained before definitive surgery or chemotherapy. The sample taken for sequencing was tumor tissue. The receptors here all came from a human donor with high-grade serous ovarian cancer.

This rearrangement joins TRBV29-1 to TRBJ2-7; TRBD1 might be the D (5 bases). The CDR3 is 11 residues long. V dropped 6 bases and J dropped 3 bases, with 9 bases sitting between them. Germline V gene lookup returns CDR1 SQVTM and CDR2 ANQGSEA. The chain's CDR3 is CSVQTGYEQYF. CDR3 nucleotides: TGCAGCGTGCAAACAGGCTACGAGCAGTACTTC.

The chain carries TRBV6-5 and TRBJ2-1; D is unclear. The CDR3 runs 14 residues. Germline CDR1 MNHEY, CDR2 SVGAGI. Trimming stripped 5 bases from V and 0 bases from J, with 8 bases between. This CDR3 reads CASSKASSYNEQFF. The CDR3 coding sequence is TGTGCCAGCAGTAAGGCTAGCTCCTACAATGAGCAGTTCTTC.

The rearrangement joins TRBV30 to TRBJ1-2; unclear D gene. The CDR3 contains 12 residues. CDR1 GTSNPN and CDR2 SVGIG come from the germline V gene (reference sequence). Trimming removed 4 bases at V and 7 bases at J, with 13 bases between. The CDR3: CAWTLALGGYTF. DNA for the CDR3: TGTGCCTGGACCCTCGCGCTGGGTGGCTACACCTTC.

This clone was seen a single time. The gene calls are TRBV4-3 and TRBJ2-1; D gene ambiguous. CDR3 size: 17 residues. The germline V gene has CDR1 LGHNA and CDR2 YSLEER. V lost 0 bases, J lost 0 bases, and 12 bases lay in between. CDR3 nucleotides: TGCGCCAGCAGCCAAGATTATATCCAGAGCTCCTACAATGAGCAGTTCTTC. This gives the protein CASSQDYIQSSYNEQFF.

The chain carries TRBV29-1 and TRBJ2-7; either TRBD1 or TRBD2 may supply D (6 bases each). Germline assignment: CDR1 SQVTM and CDR2 ANQGSEA. CDR3 length: 13 amino acids. V was pared by 8 bases and J by 6 bases, with 20 bases between. CDR3 coding DNA: TGCAGCATATTAGGGGGGCCGCTCTCCGAGCAGTACTTC. This sequence encodes CSILGGPLSEQYF.

In its sample, this clone was seen a few times. J is TRBJ1-2 and V is TRBV18; the D gene is possibly TRBD1 (6 bases). The CDR3 is made up of 13 amino acids. V shed 4 bases and J shed 8 bases, with 14 bases lying between them. CDR1 and CDR2 (germline): KGHSH, LQKENI. The DNA for the CDR3 is TGTGCCAGCTCACTTAACAGGGACTCGGGCTACACCTTC. Encoded protein: CASSLNRDSGYTF.

The gene calls are TRBV7-6 and TRBJ2-2; D uncertain. Trimming took 3 bases from V and 7 from J, leaving 6 bases between them. The CDR3 extends over 12 amino acids. Germline CDR1 SGHVS, CDR2 FNYEAQ. This chain's CDR3 is CASSFRNGELFF. CDR3 in DNA: TGTGCCAGCAGCTTCCGTAACGGGGAGCTGTTTTTT.

The genes are TRBV4-2 and TRBJ2-6; D possibly corresponds to TRBD1 (5 bases). The V gene's germline CDR1 is LGHNA and CDR2 YNFKEQ. The CDR3 is 16 residues long. The V gene lost 3 bases and the J gene lost 0 bases, with 9 bases spanning the gap. The CDR3 region has the DNA TGTGCCAGCAGCCATGACAGTTTCTCTGGGGCCAACGTCCTGACTTTC. Translation: CASSHDSFSGANVLTF.

In this sample, this clone turned up once. The chain employs TRBV7-3 and TRBJ1-2, with TRBD1 matching over 8 bases. Germline CDR1 is SGHTA and CDR2 is FQGTGA. The CDR3 has 15 amino acids. Losses at the gene ends were 5 bases for V and 2 bases for J; bases not matched to a gene: 7. The CDR3: CASSLNGQGNYGYTF. CDR3 DNA: TGTGCCAGCAGCCTCAACGGACAGGGAAACTATGGCTACACCTTC.

J is TRBJ2-7 and V is TRBV12-5, with 14 bases identical to TRBD2. CDR1 is LGHNT and CDR2 is FRNRAP in the germline V gene. Unmatched junction bases numbered 7, after V lost 6 bases and J lost 0 bases. The CDR3 is made up of 17 amino acids. The CDR3: CASGPGTSGGNSYEQYF. For the CDR3, the DNA is TGTGCTAGTGGCCCCGGGACTAGCGGGGGTAACTCCTACGAGCAGTACTTC.

The J gene is TRBJ2-5, the V gene TRBV6-6, with D unclear. The CDR3 is 13 amino acids. Trimming cost V 8 bases and J 0 bases, with 10 bases left between them. Germline-derived CDR1 and CDR2 are MNHNY and SVGAGI (reference sequence). Written as DNA, the CDR3 is TGTGCCAGCTCGGGCCCCAACCAAGAGACCCAGTACTTC. Its translation: CASSGPNQETQYF.

This chain uses TRBV5-1 with TRBJ1-2; 8 bases align to TRBD1. The CDR3 is 16 amino acids. CDR1 is SGHRS and CDR2 is YFSETQ in the germline V gene. Trimming removed 4 bases from V and 7 bases from J; junction bases left unmatched: 15. The DNA for the CDR3 is TGCGCCAGCAGCCCTGGGGCCCAGGGGGCGGTCGGTGGCTACACCTTC. It specifies CASSPGAQGAVGGYTF. Using reference TRBV5-1 and TRBJ1-2 for the parts outside the CDR3, the full variable domain is KAGVTQTPRYLIKTRGQQVTLSCSPISGHRSVSWYQQTPGQGLQFLFEYFSETQRNKGNFPGRFSGRQFSNSRSEMNVSTLELGDSALYLCASSPGAQGAVGGYTFGSGTRLTVV.

The rearrangement uses TRBV4-3 and TRBJ1-3; no clear D. This CDR3 is built from 16 residues. CDR1 LGHNA and CDR2 YSLEER come from the germline V gene. V shed 0 bases and J shed 0 bases, with 9 bases lying between them. CDR3 sequence (DNA): TGCGCCAGCAGCCAAGACGCTGTGAGCTCTGGAAACACCATATATTTT. Translated: CASSQDAVSSGNTIYF.